This T cell receptor (beta chain) was sequenced in a study of cytomegalovirus exposure and HLA in healthy donors. With V trimmed by 4 bases and J by 7 bases, 7 bases remained unmatched. From germline, CDR1 is KGHSH and CDR2 LQKENI. The CDR3 sequence is 15 residues long. In the PCR, 60 Vbeta and 13 Jbeta primers were used. Sequenced by immunoSEQ multiplex PCR; TCRdb stores in-frame clones only, minus some. The table shows roughly 130,000 clones, with roughly 70% occurring only once. The sample comprised PBMCs. The sequence was obtained from a middle-aged man in good health and CMV-seropositive. This chain connects TRBV18 to TRBJ1-4, with 9 positions matching TRBD1. The CDR3 loop reads CASSLSQGAGEKLFF. Written as DNA, the CDR3 is TGTGCCAGCTCACTATCACAGGGGGCGGGTGAAAAACTGTTTTTT.